This T cell receptor (beta chain) was profiled in a study of T cells after yellow fever vaccination. Turning to the study itself: Preparation used SMART-Seq v4 Ultra Low Input for the low-cell-number fractions.

Synthesis of TCR cDNA relied on 5'RACE template switching, which attached a universal primer site and UMIs. Via MiXCR, TCRdb re-called the 5' RACE reads, giving one row per CDR3 protein. This table has more than 450,000 distinct CDR3 sequences, about a fifth appearing once. V was pared by 1 base and J by 7 bases, with 15 bases between. The CDR3 is made up of 15 amino acids. Germline V lookup: CDR1 LGHDT, CDR2 YNNKEL (reference sequence). This clonotype was sampled from a man between 18 and 35 years old who received the YFV17D yellow fever vaccine. This sample comprised PBMCs, obtained 21 days after the first yellow fever vaccination. J is TRBJ2-3 and V is TRBV3-1, with D perhaps matching TRBD2 (5 bases). DNA of the CDR3: TGTGCCAGCAGCCAAGGCCCGGGGTCAGCGTATACGCAGTATTTT. Translation: CASSQGPGSAYTQYF.